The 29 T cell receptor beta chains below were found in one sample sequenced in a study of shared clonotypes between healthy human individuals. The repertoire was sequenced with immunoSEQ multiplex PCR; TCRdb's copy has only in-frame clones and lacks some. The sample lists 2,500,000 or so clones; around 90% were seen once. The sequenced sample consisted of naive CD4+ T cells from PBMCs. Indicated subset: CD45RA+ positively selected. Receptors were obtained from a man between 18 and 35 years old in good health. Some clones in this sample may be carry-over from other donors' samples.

CDR3 sequence reads: CAISVDRWQPQHF. The DNA for the CDR3 is TGTGCCATCAGCGTGGACAGATGGCAGCCCCAGCATTTT. The chain couples TRBV10-3 to TRBJ1-5, with D possibly TRBD1 on 6 matching bases. The CDR3 loop spans 13 amino acids. V was pared by 6 bases and J by 7 bases, with 13 bases between. CDR1 and CDR2 (germline): ENHRY, SYGVKD.

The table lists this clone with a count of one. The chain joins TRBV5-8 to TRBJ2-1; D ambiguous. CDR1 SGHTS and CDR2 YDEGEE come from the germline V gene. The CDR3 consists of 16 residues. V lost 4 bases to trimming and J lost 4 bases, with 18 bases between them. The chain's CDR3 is CASSPIGPGAYNEQFF. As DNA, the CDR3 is TGTGCCAGCAGCCCGATTGGCCCGGGTGCGTACAATGAGCAGTTCTTC.

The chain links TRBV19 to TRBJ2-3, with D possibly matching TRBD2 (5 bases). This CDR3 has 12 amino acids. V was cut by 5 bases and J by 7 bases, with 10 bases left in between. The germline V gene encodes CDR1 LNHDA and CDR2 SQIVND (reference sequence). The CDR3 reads CASSALDYTQYF. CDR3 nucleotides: TGTGCCAGTAGTGCCTTGGACTATACGCAGTATTTT.

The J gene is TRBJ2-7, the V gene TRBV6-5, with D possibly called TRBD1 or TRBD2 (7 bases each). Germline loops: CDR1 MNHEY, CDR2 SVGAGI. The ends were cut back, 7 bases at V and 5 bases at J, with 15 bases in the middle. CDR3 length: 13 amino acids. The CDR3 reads CASTRGGGNEQYF. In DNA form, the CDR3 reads TGTGCCAGCACCCGGGGAGGGGGCAACGAGCAGTACTTC.

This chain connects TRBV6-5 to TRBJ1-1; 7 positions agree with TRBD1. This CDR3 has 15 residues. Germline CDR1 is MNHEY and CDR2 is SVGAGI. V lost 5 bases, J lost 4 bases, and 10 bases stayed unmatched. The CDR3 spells CASSQWTGEVTEAFF. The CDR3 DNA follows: TGTGCCAGCAGTCAGTGGACAGGAGAAGTCACTGAAGCTTTCTTT.

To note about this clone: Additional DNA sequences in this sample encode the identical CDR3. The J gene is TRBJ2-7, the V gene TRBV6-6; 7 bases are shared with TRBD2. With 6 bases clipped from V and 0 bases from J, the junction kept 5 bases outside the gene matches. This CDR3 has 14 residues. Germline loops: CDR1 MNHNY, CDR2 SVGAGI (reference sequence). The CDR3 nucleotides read TGTGCCAGCAGGTATAGCGGGTCCTCCTACGAGCAGTACTTC. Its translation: CASRYSGSSYEQYF.

CDR3 region: CASSQSAPLETQYF. The CDR3 nucleotides read TGCGCCAGCAGCCAATCGGCTCCATTGGAGACCCAGTACTTC. The chain recombines TRBV4-3 with TRBJ2-5; D is uncertain. This CDR3 region has 14 residues. The germline V gene encodes CDR1 LGHNA and CDR2 YSLEER. Trimming shortened V by 2 bases and J by 5 bases, and 12 bases separated the two germline ends.

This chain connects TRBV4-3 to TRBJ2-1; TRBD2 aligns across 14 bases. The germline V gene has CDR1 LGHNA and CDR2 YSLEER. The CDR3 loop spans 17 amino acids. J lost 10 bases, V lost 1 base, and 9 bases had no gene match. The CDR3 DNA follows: TGCGCCAGCAGCCAAGCCCTCGGGACTAGCGGGAGTACGGAGCAGTTCTTC. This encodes CASSQALGTSGSTEQFF.

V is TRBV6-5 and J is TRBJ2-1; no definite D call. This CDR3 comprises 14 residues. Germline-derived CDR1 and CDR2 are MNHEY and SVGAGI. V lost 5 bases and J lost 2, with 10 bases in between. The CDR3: CASSIRLTYNEQFF. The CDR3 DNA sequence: TGTGCCAGCAGTATACGTCTAACCTACAATGAGCAGTTCTTC.

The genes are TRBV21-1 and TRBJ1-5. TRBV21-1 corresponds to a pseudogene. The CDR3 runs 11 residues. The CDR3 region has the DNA TGTGCCAGCAGCAAAGCAGAGGGGCAGCATTTT. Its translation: CASSKAEGQHF.

The CDR3 loop reads CASSSSGSGRGNEQFF. Written as DNA, the CDR3 is TGTGCCAGCAGCTCTAGCGGGAGTGGTCGGGGTAATGAGCAGTTCTTC. This rearrangement joins TRBV27 to TRBJ2-1, with 10 bases fitting TRBD2. There are 16 residues in the CDR3. V trimming: 6 bases; J trimming: 7 bases; junction bases outside the gene matches: 12. Per germline, CDR1 MNHEY and CDR2 SMNVEV (reference sequence).

CDR3 in amino acids: CASSSRQGGHEQYF. The CDR3 nucleotides are TGCGCCAGCAGCTCTAGACAGGGGGGGCACGAGCAGTACTTC. This chain joins TRBV5-1 and TRBJ2-7; 9 bases line up with TRBD1. The J segment lost 5 bases and the V segment lost 3 bases, leaving 6 bases of the junction unmatched. Germline V gene lookup returns CDR1 SGHRS and CDR2 YFSETQ. The CDR3 has 14 residues. Drawing the rest from reference TRBV5-1 and TRBJ2-7, the complete variable domain is KAGVTQTPRYLIKTRGQQVTLSCSPISGHRSVSWYQQTPGQGLQFLFEYFSETQRNKGNFPGRFSGRQFSNSRSEMNVSTLELGDSALYLCASSSRQGGHEQYFGPGTRLTVT.

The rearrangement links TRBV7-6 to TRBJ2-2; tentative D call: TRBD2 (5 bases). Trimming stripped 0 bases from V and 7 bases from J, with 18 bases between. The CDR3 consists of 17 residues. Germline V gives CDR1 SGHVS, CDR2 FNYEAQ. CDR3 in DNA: TGTGCCAGCAGCTTAGCCCTAGCCCCTCACGTTGGCGGGGAGCTGTTTTTT. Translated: CASSLALAPHVGGELFF.

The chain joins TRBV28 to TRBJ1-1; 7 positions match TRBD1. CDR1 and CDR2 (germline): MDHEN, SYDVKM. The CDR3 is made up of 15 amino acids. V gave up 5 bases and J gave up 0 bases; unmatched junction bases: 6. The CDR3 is CASSGTGQVNTEAFF. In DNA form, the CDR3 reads TGTGCCAGCAGTGGGACCGGACAGGTGAACACTGAAGCTTTCTTT.

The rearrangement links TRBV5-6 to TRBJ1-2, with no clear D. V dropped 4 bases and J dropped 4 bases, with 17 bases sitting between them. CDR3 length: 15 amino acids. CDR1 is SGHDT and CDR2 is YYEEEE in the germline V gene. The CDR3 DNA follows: TGTGCCAGCAGCCTGGCGAGCCGTCCCCTCTATGGCTACACCTTC. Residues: CASSLASRPLYGYTF.

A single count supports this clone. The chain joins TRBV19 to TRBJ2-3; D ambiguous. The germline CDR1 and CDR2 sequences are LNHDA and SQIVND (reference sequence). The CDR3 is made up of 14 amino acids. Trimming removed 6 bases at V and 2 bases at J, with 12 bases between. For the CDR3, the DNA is TGTGCCAGTAGCCGGGTCGTGGACACAGATACGCAGTATTTT. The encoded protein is CASSRVVDTDTQYF.

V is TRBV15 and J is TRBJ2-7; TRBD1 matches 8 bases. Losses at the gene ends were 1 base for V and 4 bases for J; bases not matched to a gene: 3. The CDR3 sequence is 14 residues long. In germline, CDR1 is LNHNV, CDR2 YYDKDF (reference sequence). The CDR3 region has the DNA TGTGCCACCAGCAGAGGACAGGGGAAATACGAGCAGTACTTC. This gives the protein CATSRGQGKYEQYF.

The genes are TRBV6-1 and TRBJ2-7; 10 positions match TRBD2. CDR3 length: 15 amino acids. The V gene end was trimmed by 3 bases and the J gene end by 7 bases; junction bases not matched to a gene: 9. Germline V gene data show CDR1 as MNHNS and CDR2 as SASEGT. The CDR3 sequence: CASSDLAGGGSEQYF. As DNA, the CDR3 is TGTGCCAGCAGTGACTTAGCGGGAGGAGGGAGTGAGCAGTACTTC.

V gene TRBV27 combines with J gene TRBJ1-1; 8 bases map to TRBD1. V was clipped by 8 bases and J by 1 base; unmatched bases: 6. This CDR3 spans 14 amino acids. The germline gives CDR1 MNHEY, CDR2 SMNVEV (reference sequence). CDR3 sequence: CASQGQAPNTEAFF. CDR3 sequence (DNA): TGTGCCAGCCAGGGACAGGCCCCGAACACTGAAGCTTTCTTT.

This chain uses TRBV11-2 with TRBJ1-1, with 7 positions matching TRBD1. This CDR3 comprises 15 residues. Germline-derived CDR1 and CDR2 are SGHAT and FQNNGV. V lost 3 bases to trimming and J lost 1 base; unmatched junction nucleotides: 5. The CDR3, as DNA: TGTGCCAGCAGCTTGAGTCAGGGGGGGAACACTGAAGCTTTCTTT. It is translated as CASSLSQGGNTEAFF.

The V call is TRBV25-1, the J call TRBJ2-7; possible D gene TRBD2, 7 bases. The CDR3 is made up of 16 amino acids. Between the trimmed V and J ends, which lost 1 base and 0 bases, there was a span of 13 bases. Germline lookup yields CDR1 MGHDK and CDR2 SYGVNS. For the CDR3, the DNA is TGTGCCAGCAGTGAATTGGGCGGGGGCCGCTCCTACGAGCAGTACTTC. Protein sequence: CASSELGGGRSYEQYF.

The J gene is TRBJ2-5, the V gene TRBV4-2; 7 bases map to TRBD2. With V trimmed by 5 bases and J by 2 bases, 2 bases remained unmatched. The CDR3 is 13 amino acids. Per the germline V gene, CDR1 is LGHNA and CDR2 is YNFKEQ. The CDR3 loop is CASSRGLQETQYF. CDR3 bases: TGTGCCAGCAGCAGGGGACTACAAGAGACCCAGTACTTC.

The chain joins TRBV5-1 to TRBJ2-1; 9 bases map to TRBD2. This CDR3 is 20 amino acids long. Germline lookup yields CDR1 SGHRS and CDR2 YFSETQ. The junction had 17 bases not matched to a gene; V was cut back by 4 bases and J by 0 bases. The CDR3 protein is CASSAEGAGGSRGSYNEQFF. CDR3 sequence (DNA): TGCGCCAGCAGCGCGGAGGGAGCGGGAGGCTCCCGTGGCTCCTACAATGAGCAGTTCTTC.

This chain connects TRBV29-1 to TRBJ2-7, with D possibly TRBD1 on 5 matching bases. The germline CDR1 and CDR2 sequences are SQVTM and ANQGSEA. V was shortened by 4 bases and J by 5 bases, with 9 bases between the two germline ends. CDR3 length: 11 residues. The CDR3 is CSVGVGDEQYF. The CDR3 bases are TGCAGCGTTGGAGTAGGGGACGAGCAGTACTTC.

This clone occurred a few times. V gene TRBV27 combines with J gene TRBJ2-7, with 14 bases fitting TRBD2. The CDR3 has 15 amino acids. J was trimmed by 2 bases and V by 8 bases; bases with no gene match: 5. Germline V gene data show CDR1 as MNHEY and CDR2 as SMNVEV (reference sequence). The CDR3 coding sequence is TGTGCCAGCGGGACTAGCGGGAGCCCCCCCTACGAGCAGTACTTC. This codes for CASGTSGSPPYEQYF.

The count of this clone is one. Here the CDR3 reads CASSVAGQTSLNEQFF. CDR3 sequence (DNA): TGTGCCAGCAGCGTAGCTGGGCAGACTAGCTTGAATGAGCAGTTCTTC. The chain links TRBV9 to TRBJ2-1; the match to TRBD2 covers 7 bases. The germline V gene has CDR1 SGDLS and CDR2 YYNGEE. This CDR3 is built from 16 residues. After removal of 0 bases from V and 7 bases from J, the junction contained 10 bases not matched to a gene.

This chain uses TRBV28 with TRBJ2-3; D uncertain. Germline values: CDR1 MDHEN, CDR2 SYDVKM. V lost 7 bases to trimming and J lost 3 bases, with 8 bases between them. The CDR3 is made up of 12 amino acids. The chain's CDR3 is CASKTLTDTQYF. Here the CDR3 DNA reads TGTGCCAGCAAAACACTGACAGATACGCAGTATTTT.

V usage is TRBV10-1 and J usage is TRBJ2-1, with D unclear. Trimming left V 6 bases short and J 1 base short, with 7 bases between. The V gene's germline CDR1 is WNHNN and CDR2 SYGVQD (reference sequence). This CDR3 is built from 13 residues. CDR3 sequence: CASRGRSYNEQFF. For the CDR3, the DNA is TGCGCCAGCAGAGGACGATCCTACAATGAGCAGTTCTTC.

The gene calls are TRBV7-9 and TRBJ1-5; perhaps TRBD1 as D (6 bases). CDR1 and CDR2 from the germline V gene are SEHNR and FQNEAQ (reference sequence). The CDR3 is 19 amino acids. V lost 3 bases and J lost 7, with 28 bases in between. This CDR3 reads CASSFYGRTEVGPVQPQHF. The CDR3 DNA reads TGTGCCAGCAGCTTTTACGGCCGGACAGAGGTTGGTCCGGTCCAGCCCCAGCATTTT. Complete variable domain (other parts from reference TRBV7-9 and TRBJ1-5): DTGVSQNPRHKITKRGQNVTFRCDPISEHNRLYWYRQTLGQGPEFLTYFQNEAQLEKSRLLSDRFSAERPKGSFSTLEIQRTEQGDSAMYLCASSFYGRTEVGPVQPQHFGDGTRLSIL.